A single sample is the source of the 10 T cell receptor beta chains below, sequenced in a study of cytomegalovirus exposure and HLA in healthy donors. Clones were sequenced by immunoSEQ multiplex PCR, and TCRdb holds only the in-frame ones, with some missing. The table lists approximately 150,000 clones, about 87% of them singletons. The specimen sequenced was PBMCs. The receptors derive from a woman aged 25 to 39 in good health and CMV-seronegative.

This chain links TRBV6-6 with TRBJ2-7; the match to TRBD2 covers 8 bases. V shed 4 bases and J 5 bases; nucleotides not matched to a gene: 7. Germline CDR1 reads MNHNY; CDR2 reads SVGAGI (reference sequence). The CDR3 runs to 14 residues. The CDR3 coding sequence is TGTGCCAGCAGTTTTACCGGGACTAGTCACGAGCAGTACTTC. Its protein product is CASSFTGTSHEQYF.

The chain recombines TRBV6-5 with TRBJ2-5; TRBD2 matches at 10 bases. The CDR3 contains 15 residues. Germline V gene lookup returns CDR1 MNHEY and CDR2 SVGAGI. V shed 8 bases, J shed 2 bases, and the junction held 8 bases outside the gene matches. This CDR3 reads CASGTGLATQETQYF. Here the CDR3 DNA reads TGTGCCAGCGGGACGGGACTAGCGACTCAAGAGACCCAGTACTTC.

This chain connects TRBV9 to TRBJ1-6; maybe TRBD1 (5 bases). Per germline, CDR1 SGDLS and CDR2 YYNGEE. This CDR3 spans 14 amino acids. Trimming cost V 0 bases and J 13 bases, with 14 bases left between them. CDR3 in amino acids: CASSVGIGATPLHF. CDR3 sequence (DNA): TGTGCCAGCAGCGTAGGTATAGGGGCTACCCCCCTCCACTTT.

The rearrangement joins TRBV7-8 to TRBJ2-7; 8 bases are shared with TRBD1. The trim removed 1 base at V and 5 bases at J, leaving 7 bases unmatched. Germline CDR1 and CDR2: SGHVS and FQNEAQ. The CDR3 extends over 15 amino acids. CDR3 loop: CASSLDRGTWHEQYF. For the CDR3, the DNA is TGTGCCAGCAGCTTAGACAGGGGGACTTGGCACGAGCAGTACTTC. Full variable domain (outside the CDR3, taken from reference TRBV7-8 and TRBJ2-7): GAGVSQSPRYKVAKRGQDVALRCDPISGHVSLFWYQQALGQGPEFLTYFQNEAQLDKSGLPSDRFFAERPEGSVSTLKIQRTQQEDSAVYLCASSLDRGTWHEQYFGPGTRLTVT.

The chain has TRBV19 and TRBJ1-4; no clear D gene. Per the germline V gene, CDR1 is LNHDA and CDR2 is SQIVND (reference sequence). The CDR3 covers 13 residues. Deletions cut 3 bases from V and 11 bases from J, with 13 bases between. The CDR3 protein is CASSMIILEKLFF. CDR3 nucleotide sequence: TGTGCCAGTAGTATGATAATTCTGGAGAAACTGTTTTTT.

The genes are TRBV11-3 and TRBJ1-1, with TRBD1 matching 7 bases. The germline V gene has CDR1 SGHNT and CDR2 YENEEA. J was trimmed by 1 base and V by 4 bases; bases with no gene match: 9. This CDR3 is built from 16 residues. The CDR3 loop is CASSSDPGTENTEAFF. The CDR3 nucleotides read TGTGCCAGCAGCTCCGACCCCGGGACAGAGAACACTGAAGCTTTCTTT.

The rearrangement uses TRBV4-1 and TRBJ1-5; D unclear. In germline, CDR1 is MGHRA, CDR2 YSYEKL. CDR3 length: 15 amino acids. V was clipped by 0 bases and J by 2 bases, with 8 bases between them. The CDR3 region has the DNA TGCGCCAGCAGCCAAGATAGATACGGCAATCAGCCCCAGCATTTT. This encodes CASSQDRYGNQPQHF.

This clone was counted only a few times. J is TRBJ2-2 and V is TRBV7-9, with TRBD1 matching 8 bases. Looked up from germline, CDR1 is SEHNR and CDR2 is FQNEAQ (reference sequence). The CDR3 is made up of 15 amino acids. V dropped 4 bases and J dropped 5; count of bases not matched to a gene: 6. The CDR3 sequence: CASSSRTGWTGELFF. As DNA, the CDR3 is TGTGCCAGCAGCTCAAGGACAGGGTGGACCGGGGAGCTGTTTTTT. Variable domain in full (rest from reference TRBV7-9 and TRBJ2-2): DTGVSQNPRHKITKRGQNVTFRCDPISEHNRLYWYRQTLGQGPEFLTYFQNEAQLEKSRLLSDRFSAERPKGSFSTLEIQRTEQGDSAMYLCASSSRTGWTGELFFGEGSRLTVL.

The genes are TRBV7-6 and TRBJ1-2; 9 positions agree with TRBD1. Germline assignment: CDR1 SGHVS and CDR2 FNYEAQ. The CDR3 contains 15 residues. After removal of 3 bases from V and 8 bases from J, the junction contained 10 bases not matched to a gene. The CDR3 loop is CASSFGDRVLSGYTF. The CDR3 DNA sequence: TGTGCCAGCAGCTTCGGGGACAGGGTGTTGTCGGGCTACACCTTC.

The chain links TRBV12-5 to TRBJ1-4, with a weak D call TRBD1 (5 bases). The CDR3 has 17 amino acids. Trimming left V 0 bases short and J 7 bases short, with 18 bases between. The germline V gene has CDR1 LGHNT and CDR2 FRNRAP. CDR3 sequence: CASGLVARGGYSEKLFF. Here the CDR3 DNA reads TGTGCTAGTGGTTTGGTGGCGCGTGGGGGGTACAGTGAAAAACTGTTTTTT.